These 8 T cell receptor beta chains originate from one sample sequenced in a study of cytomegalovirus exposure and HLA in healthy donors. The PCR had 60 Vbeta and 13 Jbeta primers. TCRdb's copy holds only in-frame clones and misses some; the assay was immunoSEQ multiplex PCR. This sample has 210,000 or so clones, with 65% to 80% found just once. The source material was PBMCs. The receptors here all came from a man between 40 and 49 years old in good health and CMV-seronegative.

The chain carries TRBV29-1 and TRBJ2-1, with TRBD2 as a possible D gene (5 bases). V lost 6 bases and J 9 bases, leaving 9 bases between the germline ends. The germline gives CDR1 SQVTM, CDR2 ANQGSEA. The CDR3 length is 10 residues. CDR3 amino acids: CSVAGSEQFF. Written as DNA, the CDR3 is TGCAGCGTGGCGGGTAGTGAGCAGTTCTTC.

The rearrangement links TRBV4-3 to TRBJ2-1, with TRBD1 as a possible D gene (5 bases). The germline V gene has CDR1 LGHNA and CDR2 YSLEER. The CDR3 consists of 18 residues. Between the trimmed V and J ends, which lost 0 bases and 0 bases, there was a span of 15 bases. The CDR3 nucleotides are TGCGCCAGCAGCCAAGATTTCCCAGGGCCTCACTCCTACAATGAGCAGTTCTTC. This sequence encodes CASSQDFPGPHSYNEQFF.

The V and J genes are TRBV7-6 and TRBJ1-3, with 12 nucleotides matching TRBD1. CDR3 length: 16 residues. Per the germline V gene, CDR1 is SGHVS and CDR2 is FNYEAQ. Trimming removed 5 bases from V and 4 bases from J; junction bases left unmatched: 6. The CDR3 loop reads CASSPGQGASGNTIYF. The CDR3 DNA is TGTGCCAGCAGCCCGGGACAGGGGGCGTCGGGAAACACCATATATTTT.

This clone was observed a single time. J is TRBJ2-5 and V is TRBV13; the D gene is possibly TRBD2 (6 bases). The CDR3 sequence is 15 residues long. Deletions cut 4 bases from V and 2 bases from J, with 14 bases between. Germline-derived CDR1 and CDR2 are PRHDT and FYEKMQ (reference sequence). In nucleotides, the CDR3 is TGTGCCAGCAGCTCACGGGACTTCCCACAAGAGACCCAGTACTTC. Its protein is CASSSRDFPQETQYF. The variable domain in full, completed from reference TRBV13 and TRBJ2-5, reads AAGVIQSPRHLIKEKRETATLKCYPIPRHDTVYWYQQGPGQDPQFLISFYEKMQSDKGSIPDRFSAQQFSDYHSELNMSSLELGDSALYFCASSSRDFPQETQYFGPGTRLLVL.

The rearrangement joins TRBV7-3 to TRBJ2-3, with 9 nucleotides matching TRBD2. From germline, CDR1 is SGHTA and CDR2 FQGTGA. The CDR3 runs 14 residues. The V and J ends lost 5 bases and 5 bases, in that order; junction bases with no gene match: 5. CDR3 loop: CASSPSGTRDTQYF. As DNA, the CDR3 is TGTGCCAGCAGCCCTAGCGGGACACGAGATACGCAGTATTTT.

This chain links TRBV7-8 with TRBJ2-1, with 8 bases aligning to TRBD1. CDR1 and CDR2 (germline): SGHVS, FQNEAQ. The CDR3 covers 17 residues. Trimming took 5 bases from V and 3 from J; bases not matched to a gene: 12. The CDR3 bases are TGTGCCAGCAGCCCCAGTAGGACAGGGACTTTCTACAATGAGCAGTTCTTC. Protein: CASSPSRTGTFYNEQFF.

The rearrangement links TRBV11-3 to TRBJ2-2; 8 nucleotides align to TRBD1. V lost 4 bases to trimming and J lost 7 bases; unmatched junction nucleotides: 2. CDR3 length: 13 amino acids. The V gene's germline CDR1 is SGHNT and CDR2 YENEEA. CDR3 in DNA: TGTGCCAGCAGCTCCAGGGGGCTCGGGGAGCTGTTTTTT. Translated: CASSSRGLGELFF.

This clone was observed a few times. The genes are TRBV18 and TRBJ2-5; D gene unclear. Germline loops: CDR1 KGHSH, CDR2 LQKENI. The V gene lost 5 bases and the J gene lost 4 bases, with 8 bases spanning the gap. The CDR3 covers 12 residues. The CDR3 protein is CASSSNSETQYF. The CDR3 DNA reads TGTGCCAGCTCATCGAACTCAGAGACCCAGTACTTC.